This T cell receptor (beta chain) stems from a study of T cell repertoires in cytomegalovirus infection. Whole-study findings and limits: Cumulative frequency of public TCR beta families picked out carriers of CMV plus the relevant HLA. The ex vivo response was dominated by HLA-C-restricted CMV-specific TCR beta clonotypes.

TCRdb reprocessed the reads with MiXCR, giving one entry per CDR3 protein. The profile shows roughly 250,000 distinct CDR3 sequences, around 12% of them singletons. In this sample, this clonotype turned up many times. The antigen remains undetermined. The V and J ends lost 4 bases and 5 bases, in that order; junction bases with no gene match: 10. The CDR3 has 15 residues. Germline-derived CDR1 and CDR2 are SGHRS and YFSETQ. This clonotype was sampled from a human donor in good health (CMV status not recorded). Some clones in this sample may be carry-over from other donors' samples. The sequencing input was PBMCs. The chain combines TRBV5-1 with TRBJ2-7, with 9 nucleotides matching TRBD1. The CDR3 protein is CASSQTGGAVNEQYF. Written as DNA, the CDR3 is TGCGCCAGCAGCCAAACAGGGGGCGCGGTGAACGAGCAGTACTTC. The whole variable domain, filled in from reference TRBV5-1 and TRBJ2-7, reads KAGVTQTPRYLIKTRGQQVTLSCSPISGHRSVSWYQQTPGQGLQFLFEYFSETQRNKGNFPGRFSGRQFSNSRSEMNVSTLELGDSALYLCASSQTGGAVNEQYFGPGTRLTVT.